Listed below are T cell receptor beta chains from one sample, sequenced in a study of control samples from healthy donors and cancer patients. Assay: immunoSEQ multiplex PCR; the TCRdb copy retains only in-frame clones and omits some. The table records roughly 76,000 clones, around 94% of them present only once. The sample consisted of blood. The source is a woman under 30 in good health. Both conserved end residues are part of each CDR3. The D gene is left open where the match is weak. Only some rows state a clone size, as once, few, many or a class for expanded clones.

v_gene: TRBV6-5; d_gene: .; j_gene: TRBJ2-7; abundance: .; CDR3aa: CAVRDALYEQYF; CDR3nt: TGTGCCGTCCGGGACGCACTCTACGAGCAGTACTTC
v_gene: TRBV6-6; d_gene: TRBD1; j_gene: TRBJ1-2; abundance: .; CDR3aa: CASREDRLFGYTF; CDR3nt: TGTGCCAGCAGAGAGGACAGGCTATTTGGCTACACCTTC
v_gene: TRBV28; d_gene: .; j_gene: TRBJ1-5; abundance: .; CDR3aa: CASSLLNQPQHF; CDR3nt: TGTGCCAGCAGTTTACTGAATCAGCCCCAGCATTTT
v_gene: TRBV9; d_gene: .; j_gene: TRBJ1-3; abundance: .; CDR3aa: CASSSGIGNTIYF; CDR3nt: TGTGCCAGCAGCTCCGGGATCGGAAACACCATATATTTT
v_gene: TRBV6-1; d_gene: TRBD1; j_gene: TRBJ1-2; abundance: .; CDR3aa: CASSEIGTGGGYTF; CDR3nt: TGTGCCAGCAGTGAAATTGGGACAGGGGGTGGCTACACCTTC
v_gene: TRBV14; d_gene: TRBD1; j_gene: TRBJ1-6; abundance: .; CDR3aa: CASSHHGTGERNLHF; CDR3nt: TGTGCCAGCAGCCACCACGGGACAGGGGAGAGGAACCTCCACTTT
v_gene: TRBV19; d_gene: TRBD2; j_gene: TRBJ2-2; abundance: .; CDR3aa: CASSPTLGLARLTLGELFF; CDR3nt: TGTGCCAGTAGTCCAACCCTCGGACTAGCGCGTCTAACCCTGGGGGAGCTGTTTTTT
v_gene: TRBV10-2; d_gene: .; j_gene: TRBJ1-5; abundance: .; CDR3aa: CASSDHGVGGNQPQHF; CDR3nt: TGCGCCAGCAGTGATCACGGGGTTGGGGGCAATCAGCCCCAGCATTTT
v_gene: TRBV7-3; d_gene: TRBD2; j_gene: TRBJ2-3; abundance: .; CDR3aa: CASSSGTSGTDTQYF; CDR3nt: TGTGCCAGCAGCTCCGGGACTAGCGGCACAGATACGCAGTATTTT
v_gene: TRBV5-6; d_gene: TRBD1; j_gene: TRBJ1-1; abundance: .; CDR3aa: CASRYDDRGVSEAFF; CDR3nt: TGTGCCAGCAGGTATGATGACAGGGGCGTTTCTGAAGCTTTCTTT
v_gene: TRBV6-2/TRBV6-3; d_gene: TRBD1; j_gene: TRBJ2-7; abundance: .; CDR3aa: CASSYSPGQDSDEQYF; CDR3nt: TGTGCCAGCAGTTACTCACCGGGACAGGATTCCGACGAGCAGTACTTC
v_gene: TRBV24-1; d_gene: .; j_gene: TRBJ1-2; abundance: .; CDR3aa: CATSERGLSYGYTF; CDR3nt: TGTGCCACCAGTGAGAGGGGCTTGTCCTATGGCTACACCTTC
v_gene: TRBV29-1; d_gene: TRBD1; j_gene: TRBJ1-1; abundance: .; CDR3aa: CSGRDRADLGAEAFF; CDR3nt: TGCAGCGGCAGGGACAGGGCGGACCTTGGCGCTGAAGCTTTCTTT
v_gene: TRBV3-1/TRBV3-2; d_gene: TRBD2; j_gene: TRBJ2-5; abundance: .; CDR3aa: CASSQGDPGTSRTQYF; CDR3nt: TGTGCCAGCAGCCAAGGTGACCCCGGGACTAGCCGGACCCAGTACTTC
v_gene: TRBV18; d_gene: .; j_gene: TRBJ1-5; abundance: few; CDR3aa: CASSPTGAGNQPQHF; CDR3nt: TGTGCCAGCTCACCGACCGGGGCCGGCAATCAGCCCCAGCATTTT
v_gene: TRBV3-1/TRBV3-2; d_gene: .; j_gene: TRBJ1-4; abundance: .; CDR3aa: CASPPGEKLFF; CDR3nt: TGTGCCAGCCCGCCTGGTGAAAAACTGTTTTTT
v_gene: TRBV11-1; d_gene: .; j_gene: TRBJ1-1; abundance: once; CDR3aa: CASSLFSSGPNTEAFF; CDR3nt: TGTGCCAGCAGCTTATTCTCGTCGGGACCGAACACTGAAGCTTTCTTT
v_gene: TRBV27; d_gene: .; j_gene: TRBJ1-1; abundance: .; CDR3aa: CASSGDNLNTEAFF; CDR3nt: TGTGCCAGCAGCGGGGACAATTTGAACACTGAAGCTTTCTTT
v_gene: TRBV27; d_gene: .; j_gene: TRBJ1-1; abundance: .; CDR3aa: CASSTYGGAFEAFF; CDR3nt: TGTGCCAGCAGTACCTACGGGGGCGCGTTTGAAGCTTTCTTT
v_gene: TRBV7-9; d_gene: .; j_gene: TRBJ1-5; abundance: .; CDR3aa: CASSLGGENQPQHF; CDR3nt: TGTGCCAGCAGCTTAGGGGGGGAGAATCAGCCCCAGCATTTT
v_gene: TRBV28; d_gene: TRBD2; j_gene: TRBJ2-7; abundance: .; CDR3aa: CASSELAEKYEQYF; CDR3nt: TGTGCCAGCAGCGAACTAGCGGAGAAATACGAGCAGTACTTC
v_gene: TRBV10-3; d_gene: .; j_gene: TRBJ1-2; abundance: .; CDR3aa: CAISETGGYTF; CDR3nt: TGTGCCATCAGTGAGACTGGTGGCTACACCTTC
v_gene: TRBV28; d_gene: .; j_gene: TRBJ1-2; abundance: .; CDR3aa: CASMRDNYGYTF; CDR3nt: TGTGCCAGCATGCGGGATAACTATGGCTACACCTTC
v_gene: TRBV9; d_gene: TRBD1; j_gene: TRBJ2-5; abundance: .; CDR3aa: CASSVDRDRAETQYF; CDR3nt: TGTGCCAGCAGCGTAGACCGGGACAGGGCGGAGACCCAGTACTTC
v_gene: TRBV6-1; d_gene: TRBD1; j_gene: TRBJ2-7; abundance: .; CDR3aa: CASSDEDRGLSYEQYF; CDR3nt: TGTGCCAGCAGTGATGAGGACAGGGGCCTCTCCTACGAGCAGTACTTC
v_gene: TRBV23-1; d_gene: .; j_gene: TRBJ1-5; abundance: .; CDR3aa: CASPGCSAYSNQPQHF; CDR3nt: TGCGCCAGTCCCGGGTGTTCAGCGTATAGCAATCAGCCCCAGCATTTT
v_gene: TRBV19; d_gene: .; j_gene: TRBJ2-3; abundance: .; CDR3aa: CASGGSGHTDTQYF; CDR3nt: TGTGCCAGTGGGGGCAGCGGACACACAGATACGCAGTATTTT
v_gene: TRBV3-1/TRBV3-2; d_gene: .; j_gene: TRBJ1-2; abundance: .; CDR3aa: CASSHRQATFVGYTF; CDR3nt: TGTGCCAGCAGCCATCGACAGGCAACGTTTGTAGGCTACACCTTC
v_gene: TRBV25-1; d_gene: .; j_gene: TRBJ2-7; abundance: .; CDR3aa: CASSVGGSLYEQYF; CDR3nt: TGTGCCAGCAGTGTAGGGGGGAGTTTGTACGAGCAGTACTTC
v_gene: TRBV7-9; d_gene: .; j_gene: TRBJ2-7; abundance: .; CDR3aa: CASSSAYEQYF; CDR3nt: TGTGCCAGCAGCTCCGCGTACGAGCAGTACTTC
v_gene: TRBV15; d_gene: TRBD1; j_gene: TRBJ2-1; abundance: .; CDR3aa: CATSRTGTGVNEQFF; CDR3nt: TGTGCCACCAGCAGAACCGGGACAGGGGTAAATGAGCAGTTCTTC
v_gene: TRBV5-4; d_gene: .; j_gene: TRBJ2-3; abundance: .; CDR3aa: CASSAGGRTSTDTQYF; CDR3nt: TGTGCCAGCAGCGCCGGAGGTAGAACTAGCACAGATACGCAGTATTTT
v_gene: TRBV4-1; d_gene: TRBD1; j_gene: TRBJ1-2; abundance: .; CDR3aa: CASSPGTGFYYGYTF; CDR3nt: TGCGCCAGCAGCCCCGGGACAGGGTTTTACTATGGCTACACCTTC
v_gene: TRBV7-9; d_gene: .; j_gene: TRBJ2-7; abundance: .; CDR3aa: CAAGGQPYEQYF; CDR3nt: TGTGCCGCCGGCGGGCAACCCTACGAGCAGTACTTC
v_gene: TRBV7-9; d_gene: TRBD1; j_gene: TRBJ1-4; abundance: .; CDR3aa: CASSPVTGEGEKLFF; CDR3nt: TGTGCCAGCAGCCCAGTCACAGGGGAGGGTGAAAAACTGTTTTTT
v_gene: TRBV6-5; d_gene: TRBD1; j_gene: TRBJ2-7; abundance: .; CDR3aa: CASTRTGPYEQYF; CDR3nt: TGTGCCAGCACCCGGACAGGCCCCTACGAGCAGTACTTC
v_gene: TRBV11-2; d_gene: .; j_gene: TRBJ2-1; abundance: .; CDR3aa: CASLLGVHSEQFF; CDR3nt: TGTGCCAGCCTATTAGGGGTTCACAGTGAGCAGTTCTTC
v_gene: TRBV25-1; d_gene: .; j_gene: TRBJ1-5; abundance: .; CDR3aa: CASSPGTDDSNQPQHF; CDR3nt: TGTGCCAGCAGCCCCGGGACGGACGATAGCAATCAGCCCCAGCATTTT
v_gene: TRBV2; d_gene: TRBD1; j_gene: TRBJ1-3; abundance: .; CDR3aa: CASFSRTGANTIYF; CDR3nt: TGTGCCAGCTTCTCAAGGACAGGGGCCAACACCATATATTTT
v_gene: TRBV10-1; d_gene: .; j_gene: TRBJ2-6; abundance: few; CDR3aa: CASSAGAGANVLTF; CDR3nt: TGCGCCAGCAGTGCAGGGGCTGGGGCCAACGTCCTGACTTTC
v_gene: TRBV12-1; d_gene: .; j_gene: TRBJ1-2; abundance: .; CDR3aa: CASSCLTGYTF; CDR3nt: TGTGCCAGCAGCTGCCTGACTGGCTACACCTTC
v_gene: TRBV6-1; d_gene: .; j_gene: TRBJ2-7; abundance: .; CDR3aa: CASSEGTSLRSQYF; CDR3nt: TGTGCCAGCAGTGAGGGCACTTCCTTACGTTCGCAGTACTTC
v_gene: TRBV7-2; d_gene: .; j_gene: TRBJ1-5; abundance: .; CDR3aa: CASSLRGNQPQHF; CDR3nt: TGTGCCAGCAGCTTAAGGGGCAATCAGCCCCAGCATTTT
v_gene: TRBV19; d_gene: TRBD2; j_gene: TRBJ2-1; abundance: few; CDR3aa: CASSPGTSGNNEQFF; CDR3nt: TGTGCCAGTAGTCCCGGGACTAGCGGGAACAATGAGCAGTTCTTC
v_gene: TRBV2; d_gene: TRBD1; j_gene: TRBJ1-5; abundance: .; CDR3aa: CASGTEGNQPQHF; CDR3nt: TGTGCCAGCGGGACAGAAGGAAATCAGCCCCAGCATTTT
v_gene: TRBV5-4; d_gene: TRBD2; j_gene: TRBJ2-1; abundance: .; CDR3aa: CASMGLASHEQFF; CDR3nt: TGTGCCAGCATGGGACTAGCGTCCCATGAGCAGTTCTTC